The 26 T cell receptor beta chains reported below all come from one sample, sequenced in a study of T cells expressing NK-cell markers. TCRdb re-called the 5' RACE reads and catalogs CDR3 proteins one per entry, DNA excluded. Its table lists about 30,000 distinct CDR3 sequences. The sequencing input was blood T cells: a sorted CD56 or NKG2C T cell subset, CD4+ or CD8+ T cells, or bulk PBMC T cells (not recorded which). Receptors originate from a woman aged 18 to 69 in good health.

V usage is TRBV6-1 and J usage is TRBJ2-2. Germline loops: CDR1 MNHNS, CDR2 SASEGT. This CDR3 spans 14 amino acids. CDR3 in amino acids: CASSQLLPRGELFF.

This chain uses TRBV5-1 with TRBJ1-1. Germline-derived CDR1 and CDR2 are SGHRS and YFSETQ. This CDR3 region has 14 residues. CDR3 sequence reads: CASSLSTKNTEAFF.

The rearrangement uses TRBV7-9 and TRBJ2-1; TCRdb proposes TRBD1, but this gene call is untestable without DNA. The germline V gene encodes CDR1 SEHNR and CDR2 FQNEAQ (reference sequence). The CDR3 has 16 residues. The CDR3 sequence is CASSLVGQGADNEQFF.

The chain employs TRBV10-3 and TRBJ2-1. CDR3 length equals 13 residues. Germline V gene lookup returns CDR1 ENHRY and CDR2 SYGVKD. CDR3 sequence: CAISESSYNEQFF.

The CDR3 protein is CASSQGRGTSEQYF. This chain links TRBV7-2 with TRBJ2-7; TCRdb's D gene call, TRBD2, goes unchecked for lack of DNA. The CDR3 is 14 residues long. Germline lookup yields CDR1 SGHTA and CDR2 FQGNSA.

This sequence joins TRBV29-1 and TRBJ2-7; checking the TCRdb D call of TRBD1 is not possible without DNA. Per germline, CDR1 SQVTM and CDR2 ANQGSEA. The CDR3 has 13 amino acids. The CDR3: CSVGDGDPYEQYF.

The chain recombines TRBV25-1 with TRBJ2-1; TCRdb proposes TRBD2, but this gene call is untestable without DNA. Germline lookup yields CDR1 MGHDK and CDR2 SYGVNS. This CDR3 has 16 amino acids. CDR3 amino acids: CASSELQRGGTNEQFF.

J is TRBJ2-1 and V is TRBV5-1; checking the TCRdb D call of TRBD2 is not possible without DNA. CDR1 is SGHRS and CDR2 is YFSETQ in the germline V gene. The CDR3 sequence is 17 residues long. This CDR3 is CASSLVGAGGARNEQFF.

J is TRBJ1-1 and V is TRBV4-2; TCRdb's D call, TRBD1, is unchecked because there is no DNA. Germline CDR1 is LGHNA and CDR2 is YNFKEQ. This CDR3 has 15 residues. The CDR3 sequence: CASSSTGQGEAEAFF.

The CDR3: CASSQYGRPGTDTQYF. The chain carries TRBV3-1 and TRBJ2-3; TCRdb gives TRBD1 as the D gene, but with no DNA this cannot be confirmed. Germline V lookup: CDR1 LGHDT, CDR2 YNNKEL (reference sequence). This CDR3 has 16 residues.

The chain has TRBV29-1 and TRBJ2-1. The germline CDR1 and CDR2 sequences are SQVTM and ANQGSEA. The CDR3 length is 12 residues. The CDR3 loop reads CSGPGSYNEQFF.

The chain recombines TRBV27 with TRBJ2-7; TCRdb designates TRBD2, a call that cannot be tested without DNA. This CDR3 has 13 residues. In germline, CDR1 is MNHEY, CDR2 SMNVEV (reference sequence). CDR3 protein: CASRDYLSYEQYF.

This chain uses TRBV4-1 with TRBJ2-7; with no DNA, the TCRdb D assignment of TRBD1 cannot be verified. The CDR3 runs to 15 residues. In germline, CDR1 is MGHRA, CDR2 YSYEKL. CDR3 residues: CASSQESQGAYEQYF.

CDR3 sequence: CATSRGTFEGQETQYF. J is TRBJ2-5 and V is TRBV15; without DNA, the TCRdb call of TRBD1 cannot be checked. The CDR3 runs 16 residues. Per germline, CDR1 LNHNV and CDR2 YYDKDF (reference sequence). Based on the CDR3 plus reference TRBV15 and TRBJ2-5, the full variable domain is DAMVIQNPRYQVTQFGKPVTLSCSQTLNHNVMYWYQQKSSQAPKLLFHYYDKDFNNEADTPDNFQSRRPNTSFCFLDIRSPGLGDTAMYLCATSRGTFEGQETQYFGPGTRLLVL.

The genes are TRBV29-1 and TRBJ2-7; TCRdb returns TRBD1, unconfirmable since there is no DNA. Germline CDR1 is SQVTM and CDR2 is ANQGSEA. The CDR3 runs to 13 residues. This chain's CDR3 is CSVDMLGGHEQYF.

This chain uses TRBV12-3 or TRBV12-4 with TRBJ2-7; TCRdb selects TRBD2, and the lack of DNA leaves this call unchecked. The CDR3 runs 14 residues. CDR3: CASSFHQSGYEQYF.

CDR3 region: CASSFLAGSTDTQYF. The chain carries TRBV27 and TRBJ2-3; TCRdb's D gene call, TRBD2, goes unchecked for lack of DNA. This CDR3 contains 15 residues. Per the germline V gene, CDR1 is MNHEY and CDR2 is SMNVEV (reference sequence).

V gene TRBV15 combines with J gene TRBJ2-7; no DNA is available, so the TRBD2 call from TCRdb remains unchecked. The CDR3 spans 15 residues. CDR1 and CDR2 (germline): LNHNV, YYDKDF (reference sequence). The CDR3 loop is CATSRVSGGSDEQYF.

The chain joins TRBV6-2 or TRBV6-3 to TRBJ2-3; TCRdb's D gene call, TRBD1, goes unchecked for lack of DNA. Germline V gene lookup returns CDR1 MNHEY and CDR2 SVGEGT. The CDR3 has 20 amino acids. The CDR3 spells CAASPTGEGSYQYRTDTQYF.

The CDR3 sequence is CASSLGDLDDNEQFF. J is TRBJ2-1 and V is TRBV12-3 or TRBV12-4; TCRdb picks TRBD1, but there is no DNA to check that call. The CDR3 sequence is 15 residues long.

The CDR3 sequence: CASSPSNYGYTF. The rearrangement links TRBV12-3 or TRBV12-4 to TRBJ1-2. This CDR3 spans 12 amino acids.

The rearrangement joins TRBV20-1 to TRBJ2-1; absent DNA, TCRdb's TRBD2 call cannot be checked. CDR3 length: 15 residues. Germline lookup yields CDR1 DFQATT and CDR2 SNEGSKA (reference sequence). This CDR3 reads CSANSGTSSNNEQFF.

The chain carries TRBV9 and TRBJ2-1; TCRdb outputs TRBD2, but without DNA this stays unchecked. CDR3 length: 17 residues. Per the germline V gene, CDR1 is SGDLS and CDR2 is YYNGEE. The CDR3 region is CASSGPLAGGPHNEQFF.

The V and J genes are TRBV4-1 and TRBJ2-7. This CDR3 comprises 15 residues. Germline assignment: CDR1 MGHRA and CDR2 YSYEKL. CDR3 amino acids: CASSRGQEVASEQYF.

This clonotype registers medium-sized by frequency. V usage is TRBV25-1 and J usage is TRBJ1-5; TCRdb reports TRBD1, a call that lacks DNA to check it against. The germline CDR1 and CDR2 sequences are MGHDK and SYGVNS. The CDR3 consists of 17 residues. CDR3 amino acids: CASSPSGTGYPGGPQHF.

The genes are TRBV12-3 or TRBV12-4 and TRBJ2-3; with no DNA, the TCRdb D assignment of TRBD2 cannot be verified. The CDR3 has 15 amino acids. The CDR3 loop is CASSFISGDSDTQYF.